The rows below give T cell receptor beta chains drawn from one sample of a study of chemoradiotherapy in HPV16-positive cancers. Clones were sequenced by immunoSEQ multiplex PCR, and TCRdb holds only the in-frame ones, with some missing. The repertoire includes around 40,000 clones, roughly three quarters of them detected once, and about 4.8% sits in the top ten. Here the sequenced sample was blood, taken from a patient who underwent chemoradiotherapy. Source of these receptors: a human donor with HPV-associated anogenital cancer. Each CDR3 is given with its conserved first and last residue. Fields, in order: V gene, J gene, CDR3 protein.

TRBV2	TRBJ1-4	CASRHETTGVLFF
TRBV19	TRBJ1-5	CASSIGGARQGNQPQHF
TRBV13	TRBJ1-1	CASSLEKGVPTEAFF
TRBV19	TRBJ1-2	CASSSTGNYGYTF
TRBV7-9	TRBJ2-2	CASSLGSLTGQTNTGELFF
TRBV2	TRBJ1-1	CASMGDGTEAFF
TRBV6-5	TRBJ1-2	CASSRRGANYGYTF
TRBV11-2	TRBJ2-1	CASSKTGIGLQQFF
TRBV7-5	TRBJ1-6	CARPGEGAAYNSPLHF
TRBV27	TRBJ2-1	CASSLTGGPRNEQFF
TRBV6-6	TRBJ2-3	CASSIRWGDTQYF
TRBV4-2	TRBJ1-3	CASSQDRGSGNTIYF
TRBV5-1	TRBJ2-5	CASSLGPTEQETQYF
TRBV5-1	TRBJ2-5	CASSPGWEETQYF
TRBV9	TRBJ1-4	CASSVERGQQEKLFF
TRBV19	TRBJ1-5	CASSITPGQGQPQHF
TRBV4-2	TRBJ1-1	CASSQEQVNTEAFF
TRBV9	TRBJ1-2	CASSLGGTLKGYTF
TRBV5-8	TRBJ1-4	CASSLGQGNEKLFF
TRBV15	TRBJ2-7	CATSKEQGGTFREQYF
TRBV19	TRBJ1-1	CASIKTGMNTEAFF
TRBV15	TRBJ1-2	CATSRDLDTASGTVGYTF
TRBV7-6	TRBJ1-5	CASSLTGSEPQHF
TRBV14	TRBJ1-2	CASSQQVGGGYTF
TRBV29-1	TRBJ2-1	CSVEDVEESYNEQFF
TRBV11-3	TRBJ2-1	CASSSEPLRGEQFF
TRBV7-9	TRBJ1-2	CASSLEVATLYGYTF
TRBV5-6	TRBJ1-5	CASSLLGMGNQPQHF
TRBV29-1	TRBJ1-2	CSVPPGPGSGYTF
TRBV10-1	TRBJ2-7	CASPGWVPTTYEQYF
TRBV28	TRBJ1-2	CASSLFRAVSGYTF